Each of the 25 T cell receptor beta chains below was sequenced from the same sample in a study of early T cells in non-severe SARS-CoV-2 infection. TCRdb re-called the 5' RACE reads through MiXCR, storing one row per CDR3 protein. The sample has 75,000 to 100,000 distinct CDR3 sequences, 11% to 15% seen once. The sample was whole blood. The receptors were gathered from an adult who was a healthcare worker with PCR-confirmed SARS-CoV-2 infection or an uninfected control (not recorded which).

This clonotype was detected only a few times. This chain links TRBV28 with TRBJ2-7; the D gene is possibly TRBD2 (6 bases). Trimming pared 6 bases from V and 2 bases from J, leaving 14 bases between. CDR3 length: 14 amino acids. The germline CDR1 and CDR2 sequences are MDHEN and SYDVKM. This chain's CDR3 is CASRSPGGPYEQYF. The CDR3 nucleotides read TGTGCCAGCAGATCCCCCGGGGGACCCTACGAGCAGTACTTC.

The chain joins TRBV12-3 or TRBV12-4 to TRBJ2-3; a possible D gene is TRBD2 (6 bases). V dropped 6 bases and J dropped 2 bases, with 18 bases sitting between them. This CDR3 contains 16 residues. CDR3 nucleotides: TGTGCCAGCAGCCACGCGGCGGGGCGGCTCACAGATACGCAGTATTTT. Translated, it gives CASSHAAGRLTDTQYF.

This clonotype was detected a few times. This chain links TRBV28 with TRBJ2-5; tentative D call: TRBD2 (5 bases). This CDR3 region has 15 residues. V dropped 2 bases and J dropped 2 bases, with 12 bases sitting between them. Per the germline V gene, CDR1 is MDHEN and CDR2 is SYDVKM. The CDR3: CASSLGGLAQETQYF. As DNA, the CDR3 is TGTGCCAGCAGTTTAGGAGGACTCGCACAAGAGACCCAGTACTTC.

This clonotype was seen only a few times. The chain employs TRBV27 and TRBJ2-1, with TRBD2 identical over 14 bases. Germline CDR1 reads MNHEY; CDR2 reads SMNVEV (reference sequence). This CDR3 spans 16 amino acids. V lost 3 bases, J lost 8 bases, and 6 bases stayed unmatched. CDR3 residues: CASSLSTSGGADEQFF. CDR3 coding DNA: TGTGCCAGCAGTTTGTCGACTAGCGGGGGGGCCGATGAGCAGTTCTTC.

This clonotype was counted many times. The chain carries TRBV11-2 and TRBJ2-3; no definite D call. The V gene lost 3 bases and the J gene lost 6 bases, with 10 bases spanning the gap. This CDR3 has 13 residues. The germline gives CDR1 SGHAT, CDR2 FQNNGV. This CDR3 reads CASSLYGADTQYF. The CDR3 nucleotides read TGTGCCAGCAGCTTGTACGGTGCTGATACGCAGTATTTT.

This clonotype was seen many times. The chain combines TRBV7-2 with TRBJ1-2; D is uncertain. V dropped 1 base and J dropped 5 bases, with 14 bases sitting between them. CDR1 SGHTA and CDR2 FQGNSA come from the germline V gene. This CDR3 region has 15 residues. The CDR3 DNA is TGTGCCAGCAGCTTAGACGGAGGGAGACCTTATGGCTACACCTTC. This codes for CASSLDGGRPYGYTF.

This chain connects TRBV20-1 to TRBJ1-2; 7 nucleotides line up with TRBD1. The V and J ends lost 6 bases and 6 bases, in that order; junction bases with no gene match: 7. This CDR3 spans 12 amino acids. Looked up from germline, CDR1 is DFQATT and CDR2 is SNEGSKA (reference sequence). DNA of the CDR3: TGCAGTGCGCTGACAGGGTCCCATGGCTACACCTTC. Encoded protein: CSALTGSHGYTF.

Only a few counts were recorded for this clonotype. V usage is TRBV19 and J usage is TRBJ2-1; TRBD1 is a possible D gene (6 bases). The CDR3 is 15 residues long. Looked up from germline, CDR1 is LNHDA and CDR2 is SQIVND (reference sequence). V was clipped by 3 bases and J by 5 bases, with 14 bases between them. In nucleotides, the CDR3 is TGTGCCAGTAGTATTGACAGGTCGAGGCACAATGAGCAGTTCTTC. It encodes CASSIDRSRHNEQFF.

This chain links TRBV4-2 with TRBJ2-5; 10 bases are a match to TRBD2. CDR3 size: 15 residues. CDR1 is LGHNA and CDR2 is YNFKEQ in the germline V gene. Unmatched junction bases numbered 5, after V lost 2 bases and J lost 5 bases. CDR3 DNA: TGTGCCAGCAGCCAACCGGGGACTAGCGTCGAGACCCAGTACTTC. It specifies CASSQPGTSVETQYF.

This clonotype was seen only a few times. The chain carries TRBV19 and TRBJ2-5, with 8 bases matching TRBD2. The CDR3 is 14 amino acids. Trimming removed 6 bases from V and 3 bases from J; junction bases left unmatched: 6. Germline V CDR1 and CDR2: LNHDA, SQIVND (reference sequence). The chain's CDR3 is CASSAGTRKETQYF. The CDR3 DNA reads TGTGCCAGTAGCGCCGGGACTAGAAAAGAGACCCAGTACTTC.

This clonotype has ten or more counts. This chain uses TRBV15 with TRBJ2-1; 8 bases align to TRBD2. Germline CDR1 reads LNHNV; CDR2 reads YYDKDF (reference sequence). Trimming removed 4 bases from V and 5 bases from J; junction bases left unmatched: 13. This CDR3 has 17 amino acids. The CDR3 nucleotides read TGTGCCACCAGCAAACGGGGAGGAGCGGGGGCGGACAATGAGCAGTTCTTC. It translates to CATSKRGGAGADNEQFF.

This clonotype showed up just a few times. This chain connects TRBV5-1 to TRBJ1-6; TRBD1 might be the D (5 bases). The CDR3 is 16 residues long. The V gene lost 6 bases and the J gene lost 3 bases, with 16 bases spanning the gap. Per the germline V gene, CDR1 is SGHRS and CDR2 is YFSETQ. As DNA, the CDR3 is TGCGCCAGCAATGCTGGGGGACTGAGCTATAATTCACCCCTCCACTTT. Protein product: CASNAGGLSYNSPLHF.

The CDR3: CASSSRVGRAEAFF. In nucleotides, the CDR3 is TGTGCCAGCAGCTCCAGAGTAGGGAGGGCTGAAGCTTTCTTT. The V and J genes are TRBV6-2 or TRBV6-3 and TRBJ1-1, with D uncertain. Germline CDR1 reads MNHEY; CDR2 reads SVGEGT. This CDR3 region has 14 residues. Trimming removed 6 bases from V and 6 bases from J, with 17 bases in between.

The sample holds many counts of this clonotype. The chain couples TRBV12-3 or TRBV12-4 to TRBJ1-2; possible D gene TRBD1, 5 bases. The V gene lost 6 bases and the J gene lost 6 bases, with 17 bases spanning the gap. The CDR3 totals 14 residues. CDR3 amino acids: CASRRAGGSHGYTF. CDR3 nucleotides: TGTGCCAGCAGGCGGGCCGGGGGGAGTCATGGCTACACCTTC.

The V and J genes are TRBV19 and TRBJ1-5; 8 nucleotides match TRBD1. V lost 2 bases, J lost 7 bases, and 7 bases stayed unmatched. Germline CDR1 LNHDA, CDR2 SQIVND (reference sequence). The CDR3 sequence is 15 residues long. The DNA of the CDR3 is TGTGCCAGTAGTATATCCGCAGGGGGCGTCCAGCCCCAGCATTTT. Protein product: CASSISAGGVQPQHF.

On this clonotype itself: A much larger clone lies a single base off, so this may be a read error. The chain joins TRBV29-1 to TRBJ2-7, with D unclear. CDR1 is SQVTM, CDR2 ANQGSEA, per germline. Between the trimmed V and J ends, which lost 2 bases and 1 base, there was a span of 3 bases. The CDR3 is made up of 11 amino acids. The CDR3 loop is CSVEQSYEQYF. The CDR3 nucleotides are TGCAGCGTTGAACAGTCCTACGAGCAGTACTTC.

This clonotype was seen repeatedly, ten times or more. V and J are TRBV6-4 and TRBJ2-3; a weak D match, TRBD1 (6 bases). The length of the CDR3 is 14 residues. V lost 0 bases and J 2 bases, leaving 6 bases between the germline ends. CDR1 is MRHNA, CDR2 SNTAGT, per germline. The CDR3 DNA sequence: TGTGCCAGCAGTGACTCGGGGGCCACAGATACGCAGTATTTT. This gives the protein CASSDSGATDTQYF.

This clonotype came up a few times. This chain links TRBV25-1 with TRBJ1-1; the D is unclear. Per the germline V gene, CDR1 is MGHDK and CDR2 is SYGVNS. V was cut by 7 bases and J by 1 base, with 16 bases left in between. The CDR3 consists of 15 residues. The CDR3, as DNA: TGTGCCAGCAAGACGTCGACGGAAAGGAACACTGAAGCTTTCTTT. Amino acid sequence: CASKTSTERNTEAFF.

This clonotype showed up many times. This CDR3 is CASSDSTGGYNEQFF. Written as DNA, the CDR3 is TGTGCCAGCAGTGACTCGACAGGGGGCTACAATGAGCAGTTCTTC. The chain links TRBV6-4 to TRBJ2-1; 9 nucleotides agree with TRBD1. V shed 0 bases and J 3 bases; nucleotides not matched to a gene: 0. The CDR3 has 15 residues. The germline CDR1 and CDR2 sequences are MRHNA and SNTAGT.

This clonotype was seen a handful of times. The chain carries TRBV27 and TRBJ1-1, with D tentatively TRBD1 (5 bases). The germline CDR1 and CDR2 sequences are MNHEY and SMNVEV (reference sequence). The CDR3 consists of 14 residues. Trimming took off 1 base at V and 4 bases at J, with 10 bases between the two ends. DNA for the CDR3: TGTGCCAGCAGTTTATTCCCGGGGCCCACTGAAGCTTTCTTT. Its protein is CASSLFPGPTEAFF.

This sequence joins TRBV28 and TRBJ1-2; D call uncertain. The CDR3 length is 15 residues. Trimming took off 3 bases at V and 5 bases at J, with 16 bases between the two ends. Germline V lookup: CDR1 MDHEN, CDR2 SYDVKM. This CDR3 reads CASSLGLRQPYGYTF. CDR3 coding DNA: TGTGCCAGCAGTTTGGGTTTGAGGCAGCCATATGGCTACACCTTC.

The table lists this clonotype with many counts. The chain employs TRBV7-2 and TRBJ2-2; no clear D. Trimming took off 5 bases at V and 4 bases at J, with 11 bases between the two ends. Germline loops: CDR1 SGHTA, CDR2 FQGNSA. The CDR3 length is 14 residues. The CDR3 sequence is CASSHRSGTGELFF. CDR3 bases: TGTGCCAGCAGCCATCGCAGTGGCACCGGGGAGCTGTTTTTT.

This clonotype was observed a handful of times. The rearrangement joins TRBV5-1 to TRBJ1-1; D gene unclear. V shed 4 bases and J shed 0 bases, with 7 bases lying between them. This CDR3 has 13 amino acids. Germline-derived CDR1 and CDR2 are SGHRS and YFSETQ. As DNA, the CDR3 is TGCGCCAGCAGCACCTCAATGAACACTGAAGCTTTCTTT. It codes for CASSTSMNTEAFF.

V is TRBV28 and J is TRBJ1-6; D possibly corresponds to TRBD1 (6 bases). The V end was cut by 6 bases, the J end by 6 bases, with 18 bases between. Looked up from germline, CDR1 is MDHEN and CDR2 is SYDVKM. The CDR3 sequence is 16 residues long. CDR3 sequence (DNA): TGTGCCAGCAGGCCCGGGGGCGGTGTGTTTAATTCACCCCTCCACTTT. Amino acid sequence: CASRPGGGVFNSPLHF. Drawing the rest from reference TRBV28 and TRBJ1-6, the complete variable domain is DVKVTQSSRYLVKRTGEKVFLECVQDMDHENMFWYRQDPGLGLRLIYFSYDVKMKEKGDIPEGYSVSREKKERFSLILESASTNQTSMYLCASRPGGGVFNSPLHFGNGTRLTVT.

The V and J genes are TRBV28 and TRBJ1-3, with D hard to call. CDR3 length: 14 residues. CDR1 MDHEN and CDR2 SYDVKM come from the germline V gene. Trimming took off 5 bases at V and 2 bases at J, with 10 bases between the two ends. CDR3 region: CASSPAQAGNTIYF. Written as DNA, the CDR3 is TGTGCCAGCAGTCCCGCGCAGGCTGGAAACACCATATATTTT.